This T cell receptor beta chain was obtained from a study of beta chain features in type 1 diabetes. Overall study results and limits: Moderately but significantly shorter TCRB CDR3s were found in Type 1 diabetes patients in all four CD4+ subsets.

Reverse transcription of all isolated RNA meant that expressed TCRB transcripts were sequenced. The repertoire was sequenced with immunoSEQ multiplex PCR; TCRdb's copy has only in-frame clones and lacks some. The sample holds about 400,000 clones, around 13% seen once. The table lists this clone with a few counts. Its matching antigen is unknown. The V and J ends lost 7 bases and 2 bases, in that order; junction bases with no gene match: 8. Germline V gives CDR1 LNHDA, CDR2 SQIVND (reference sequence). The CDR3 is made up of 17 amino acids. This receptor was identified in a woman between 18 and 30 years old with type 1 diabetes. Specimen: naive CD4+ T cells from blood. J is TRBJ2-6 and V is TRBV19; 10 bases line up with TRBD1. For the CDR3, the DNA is TGTGCCAGTATTCCGACAGGGGGCGTCACTGGGGCCAACGTCCTGACTTTC. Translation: CASIPTGGVTGANVLTF.